Following are 23 T cell receptor beta chains from one sample sequenced in a study of yellow fever vaccine responses in identical twins. TCRdb re-analysed the RT-PCR reads in MiXCR, keeping a single row per CDR3 protein. The sample holds approximately 12,000 distinct CDR3 sequences; 84% are singletons and the top ten take about 1.5%. The starting material was T cells from blood (PBMCs), unsorted or a sorted subset (not recorded which), obtained before or after yellow fever vaccination (not recorded which). The receptors derive from a woman younger than 30 who received the yellow fever vaccine.

The chain is built from TRBV14 and TRBJ2-3; 7 nucleotides match TRBD1. J lost 2 bases, V lost 4 bases, and 6 bases had no gene match. Germline V gives CDR1 SGHDN, CDR2 FVKESK. This CDR3 has 15 residues. The CDR3 sequence is CASSRQGDYTDTQYF. As DNA, the CDR3 is TGTGCCAGCAGCCGACAGGGAGATTACACAGATACGCAGTATTTT.

This clonotype turned up a few times. The chain couples TRBV4-1 to TRBJ2-2; D is unclear. The V end lost 8 bases, the J end lost 6 bases, and 7 bases lay between the germline ends. Germline V CDR1 and CDR2: MGHRA, YSYEKL. The CDR3 consists of 11 residues. The CDR3 DNA reads TGCGCCAGCGGGATTGCCGGGGAGCTGTTTTTT. It specifies CASGIAGELFF.

The V and J genes are TRBV20-1 and TRBJ2-7; no firm D call. CDR3 length equals 15 residues. From germline, CDR1 is DFQATT and CDR2 SNEGSKA (reference sequence). The V and J ends lost 7 bases and 0 bases respectively, with 19 bases between them. The CDR3 bases are TGCAGTGTTCCCAAACAGTTGGTCGGCTCCTACGAGCAGTACTTC. It encodes CSVPKQLVGSYEQYF.

In its sample, this clonotype ranks as large. V usage is TRBV4-3 and J usage is TRBJ2-7; TRBD1 aligns across 7 bases. Germline assignment: CDR1 LGHNA and CDR2 YSLEER. Germline trimming cut 3 bases from V and 2 bases from J; bases unmatched to any gene: 4. The CDR3 runs to 14 residues. CDR3 DNA: TGCGCCAGCAGCCATGCGACAGGGCCCTACGAGCAGTACTTC. Translating gives CASSHATGPYEQYF.

V usage is TRBV6-1 and J usage is TRBJ1-3; TRBD1 aligns across 7 bases. CDR3 size: 16 residues. J was trimmed by 5 bases and V by 5 bases; bases with no gene match: 12. Germline V gene lookup returns CDR1 MNHNS and CDR2 SASEGT. The CDR3 nucleotides are TGTGCCAGCAGTCGATCACAGGGGCGGCCAAGAAACACCATATATTTT. This gives the protein CASSRSQGRPRNTIYF.

The chain's CDR3 is CASSSVQRSYNEQFF. CDR3 in DNA: TGTGCCAGCAGCTCAGTCCAGCGGTCATACAATGAGCAGTTCTTC. The rearrangement links TRBV7-1 to TRBJ2-1; D is perhaps TRBD2 (5 bases). TRBV7-1 is an ORF for which the function is uncertain. V was cut by 1 base and J by 4 bases, with 11 bases left in between. The CDR3 is made up of 15 amino acids.

This clonotype was counted a few times. The chain links TRBV18 to TRBJ2-7, with 11 bases identical to TRBD2. The CDR3 consists of 19 residues. The junction had 24 bases not matched to a gene; V was cut back by 11 bases and J by 3 bases. Germline V gene lookup returns CDR1 KGHSH and CDR2 LQKENI. The CDR3 reads CADSQPASGTSGYLYEQYF. CDR3 coding DNA: TGTGCCGACTCCCAACCTGCTTCCGGGACTAGCGGATATCTCTACGAGCAGTACTTC.

The V call is TRBV11-1, the J call TRBJ2-1, with D perhaps matching TRBD2 (5 bases). Germline values: CDR1 SGHAT, CDR2 FQDESV (reference sequence). Trimming pared 5 bases from V and 13 bases from J, leaving 27 bases between. This CDR3 comprises 16 residues. The CDR3, as DNA: TGTGCCAGCAGCATGGACGGGAAGGTGGCGGGCCGATATCAGTTCTTC. Translation gives CASSMDGKVAGRYQFF. Looking up the rest from reference TRBV11-1 and TRBJ2-1 gives the full variable domain: EAEVAQSPRYKITEKSQAVAFWCDPISGHATLYWYRQILGQGPELLVQFQDESVVDDSQLPKDRFSAERLKGVDSTLKIQPAELGDSAMYLCASSMDGKVAGRYQFFGPGTRLTVL.

The rearrangement links TRBV29-1 to TRBJ2-1; D unresolved. The CDR3 sequence is 12 residues long. The V gene lost 6 bases and the J gene lost 5 bases, with 11 bases spanning the gap. CDR1 and CDR2 from the germline V gene are SQVTM and ANQGSEA. The CDR3 DNA is TGCAGCGTAAGGGCTGGAGACAATGAGCAGTTCTTC. Residues: CSVRAGDNEQFF.

This chain uses TRBV12-3 or TRBV12-4 with TRBJ1-3, with D possibly TRBD1 on 6 matching bases. The CDR3 consists of 14 residues. With 3 bases removed from V and 3 bases from J, the gap between germline ends came to 9 bases. CDR3 nucleotides: TGTGCCAGCAGTTTTGGGACACATGGAAACACCATATATTTT. This codes for CASSFGTHGNTIYF.

V gene TRBV5-1 combines with J gene TRBJ1-4; no firm D call. The CDR3 is 15 residues long. V was trimmed by 1 base and J by 2 bases, leaving 9 bases between them. Per the germline V gene, CDR1 is SGHRS and CDR2 is YFSETQ. The CDR3 DNA reads TGCGCCAGCAGCTTGCTCCTTGGGACTAATGAAAAACTGTTTTTT. This gives the protein CASSLLLGTNEKLFF. Together with reference TRBV5-1 and TRBJ1-4, the CDR3 gives the full variable domain: KAGVTQTPRYLIKTRGQQVTLSCSPISGHRSVSWYQQTPGQGLQFLFEYFSETQRNKGNFPGRFSGRQFSNSRSEMNVSTLELGDSALYLCASSLLLGTNEKLFFGSGTQLSVL.

The chain carries TRBV23-1 and TRBJ2-1; TRBD1 matches at 9 bases. TRBV23-1 has ORF status, its function being uncertain. The CDR3 length is 15 residues. J was trimmed by 5 bases and V by 2 bases; bases with no gene match: 4. The CDR3 coding sequence is TGCGCCAGCAGTCAACACCGGGACAGGGACAATGAGCAGTTCTTC. It encodes CASSQHRDRDNEQFF.

This clonotype was counted a few times. The V call is TRBV2, the J call TRBJ2-1, with a tentative D call TRBD2 (5 bases). Germline CDR1 is SNHLY and CDR2 is FYNNEI. CDR3 length: 13 residues. V lost 5 bases and J 6 bases, leaving 11 bases between the germline ends. CDR3 coding DNA: TGTGCCAGCAGTTTGACCGGAGGCAATGAGCAGTTCTTC. This encodes CASSLTGGNEQFF.

Only a few counts were recorded for this clonotype. V gene TRBV20-1 combines with J gene TRBJ1-1; D unresolved. The germline V and J ends were trimmed by 6 bases and 4 bases, with 9 bases remaining between them. Germline CDR1 DFQATT, CDR2 SNEGSKA (reference sequence). This CDR3 comprises 11 residues. Written as DNA, the CDR3 is TGCAGTGCGTTTATGGTCACTGAAGCTTTCTTT. Residues: CSAFMVTEAFF.

This clonotype was seen a handful of times. The rearrangement joins TRBV29-1 to TRBJ1-2; D is undetermined. The CDR3 covers 12 residues. V shed 7 bases and J shed 4 bases, with 13 bases lying between them. Germline V lookup: CDR1 SQVTM, CDR2 ANQGSEA. The CDR3 region is CSAVSVIYGYTF. The CDR3 DNA is TGCAGCGCTGTCTCGGTGATCTATGGCTACACCTTC.

This sequence joins TRBV29-1 and TRBJ2-1; D not certain. Trimming stripped 4 bases from V and 0 bases from J, with 10 bases between. Germline V gene data show CDR1 as SQVTM and CDR2 as ANQGSEA. This CDR3 is 14 amino acids long. CDR3 sequence: CSVARESSYNEQFF. CDR3 nucleotides: TGCAGCGTTGCGCGTGAGAGCTCCTACAATGAGCAGTTCTTC.

The chain is built from TRBV11-1 and TRBJ2-5, with 9 bases matching TRBD1. Germline loops: CDR1 SGHAT, CDR2 FQDESV (reference sequence). This CDR3 has 16 amino acids. V was clipped by 0 bases and J by 4 bases; unmatched bases: 6. The CDR3 DNA follows: TGTGCCAGCAGCTTAGCGCAGGGACAGGGTGGAGAGACCCAGTACTTC. This codes for CASSLAQGQGGETQYF.

This clonotype has just one count. V gene TRBV20-1 combines with J gene TRBJ2-7; TRBD1 matches at 7 bases. CDR1 is DFQATT and CDR2 is SNEGSKA in the germline V gene (reference sequence). The CDR3 runs to 18 residues. With 6 bases clipped from V and 2 bases from J, the junction kept 22 bases outside the gene matches. DNA for the CDR3: TGCAGTGCCGTCCGGCTGACAGGGAGTCATTTATATACCTACGAGCAGTACTTC. Translated, it gives CSAVRLTGSHLYTYEQYF.

The chain recombines TRBV6-1 with TRBJ1-6; 8 bases fit TRBD1. V lost 1 base to trimming and J lost 10 bases; unmatched junction nucleotides: 3. Germline V lookup: CDR1 MNHNS, CDR2 SASEGT. CDR3 length equals 14 residues. Written as DNA, the CDR3 is TGTGCCAGCAGTGAAGGGACAGGGCGCTCACCCCTCCACTTT. This encodes CASSEGTGRSPLHF.

V and J are TRBV20-1 and TRBJ2-1; 11 positions agree with TRBD2. The CDR3 has 15 residues. The germline CDR1 and CDR2 sequences are DFQATT and SNEGSKA (reference sequence). The ends lost 6 bases at V and 4 bases at J; junction bases unmatched: 8. In DNA, the CDR3 is TGCAGTGCGTTGACCGGGACTAGCGGATACAATGAGCAGTTCTTC. Protein product: CSALTGTSGYNEQFF.

This sequence joins TRBV24-1 and TRBJ2-1; D is possibly TRBD2 (6 bases). Trimming took 7 bases from V and 9 from J, leaving 18 bases between them. CDR1 is KGHDR and CDR2 is SFDVKD in the germline V gene. This CDR3 has 14 amino acids. The CDR3 DNA is TGTGCCACCAGCTCCCCCGGGGGAGGACGTGAGCAGTTCTTC. This codes for CATSSPGGGREQFF.

The chain employs TRBV29-1 and TRBJ2-3; 7 nucleotides agree with TRBD2. J gave up 7 bases and V 4 bases, and 5 bases lay outside the gene matches. Germline loops: CDR1 SQVTM, CDR2 ANQGSEA. The CDR3 covers 12 residues. CDR3 region: CSVGSGRYTQYF. CDR3 nucleotide sequence: TGCAGCGTTGGATCCGGGAGGTATACGCAGTATTTT.

The chain is built from TRBV3-1 and TRBJ2-1; TRBD2 aligns across 7 bases. V lost 2 bases to trimming and J lost 5 bases; unmatched junction nucleotides: 3. CDR3 length equals 14 residues. The germline V gene encodes CDR1 LGHDT and CDR2 YNNKEL (reference sequence). The CDR3 spells CASSQFGLDNEQFF. DNA for the CDR3: TGTGCCAGCAGCCAATTTGGACTAGACAATGAGCAGTTCTTC.